The clone carrying this T cell receptor (beta chain) was found a few times. The antigen is undetermined. CDR3 size: 14 residues. V shed 7 bases and J shed 0 bases, with 12 bases lying between them. Germline lookup yields CDR1 MDHEN and CDR2 SYDVKM. This sample is part of a study of T cells in Graves' hyperthyroidism and ophthalmopathy. Turning to the study itself: At the time of initial diagnosis and before any treatment, peripheral blood was collected.

Each diagnosis was grounded in clinical symptoms, serum thyroxine and TRAb, thyroid ultrasound, and orbital computed tomography. Study conclusions and caveats: Blood samples included most of the expanded thyroid clonotypes exceeding 0.001. The model's output predicted ophthalmopathy at a median of 6.5 months prior to onset.

Amplification of TCR beta CDR3 regions used RNA as the template. The TCR CDR3 was amplified in a first-round RT-PCR using the HTBI primer set. TCRdb itself ran the multiplex PCR reads through MiXCR, one entry per CDR3 protein. The repertoire consists of over 700,000 distinct CDR3 sequences, with roughly a third occurring once and the leading ten covering around a third. This TCR was sampled from a middle-aged woman with Graves' hyperthyroidism. This sequence joins TRBV28 and TRBJ2-5; no clear D gene. The sequencing sample was made of blood. The CDR3 reads CASKDRTYQETQYF. CDR3 sequence (DNA): TGTGCCAGCAAGGACCGCACGTACCAAGAGACCCAGTACTTC.